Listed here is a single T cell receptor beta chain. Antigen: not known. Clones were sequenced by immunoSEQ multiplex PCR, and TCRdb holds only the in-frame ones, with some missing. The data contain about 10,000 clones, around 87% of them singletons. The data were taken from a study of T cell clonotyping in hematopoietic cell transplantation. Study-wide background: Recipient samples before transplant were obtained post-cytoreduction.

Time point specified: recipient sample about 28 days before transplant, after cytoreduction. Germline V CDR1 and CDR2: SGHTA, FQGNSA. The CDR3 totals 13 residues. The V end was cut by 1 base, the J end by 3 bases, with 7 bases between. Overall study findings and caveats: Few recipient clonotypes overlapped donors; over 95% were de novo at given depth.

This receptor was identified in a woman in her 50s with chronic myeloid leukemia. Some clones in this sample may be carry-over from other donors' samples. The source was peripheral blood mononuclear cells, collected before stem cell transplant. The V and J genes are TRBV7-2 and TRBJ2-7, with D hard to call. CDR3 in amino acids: CASSLGGVYEQYF. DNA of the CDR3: TGTGCCAGCAGCTTAGGCGGAGTCTACGAGCAGTACTTC.